The 12 T cell receptor beta chains in this list originate from one sample, sequenced in a study of OX40 agonist ivuxolimab in advanced cancers. The protocol was immunoSEQ multiplex PCR, while the TCRdb copy is restricted to in-frame clones and leaves out a portion. The profile shows tens of thousands of clones, more than 70% of them singletons. The sample here was CD4+ or CD8+ T cells sorted from blood, taken in a trial of the OX40 agonist ivuxolimab. These receptors originate from an adult with an advanced solid tumor such as melanoma, head and neck, liver or kidney cancer.

This chain uses TRBV10-3 with TRBJ2-3; 7 nucleotides align to TRBD1. V was pared by 3 bases and J by 0 bases, with 6 bases of the junction left unmatched. Germline CDR1 ENHRY, CDR2 SYGVKD. This CDR3 has 16 residues. Here the CDR3 reads CAISDTGAASTDTQYF. The CDR3 DNA sequence: TGTGCCATCAGTGACACAGGGGCTGCTAGCACAGATACGCAGTATTTT.

This chain links TRBV28 with TRBJ2-7; D is tentatively TRBD1 or TRBD2 (5 bases each). Trimming pared 1 base from V and 1 base from J, leaving 14 bases between. Looked up from germline, CDR1 is MDHEN and CDR2 is SYDVKM. The CDR3 is made up of 16 amino acids. The CDR3 loop is CASSLSIYEGSYEQYF. CDR3 DNA sequence: TGTGCCAGCAGTTTATCAATATATGAGGGGTCCTACGAGCAGTACTTC.

DNA of the CDR3: TGTGCCAGCAGTGAGAGAAGGGCGAACACCGGGGAGCTGTTTTTT. Protein: CASSERRANTGELFF. The J gene is TRBJ2-2, the V gene TRBV2; D unclear. The CDR3 is 15 residues long. CDR1 is SNHLY and CDR2 is FYNNEI in the germline V gene. Trimming removed 3 bases from V and 0 bases from J, with 8 bases in between.

This rearrangement joins TRBV19 to TRBJ2-3; D remains unclear. The CDR3 runs 17 residues. CDR1 and CDR2 from the germline V gene are LNHDA and SQIVND (reference sequence). V lost 5 bases to trimming and J lost 4 bases, with 22 bases between them. The CDR3 DNA sequence: TGTGCCAGTAGTTCCCCTCAACGGGTGGGTGTTCCAGATACGCAGTATTTT. Protein sequence: CASSSPQRVGVPDTQYF.

The J gene is TRBJ2-5, the V gene TRBV7-2; TRBD2 matches at 9 bases. V shed 2 bases and J 2 bases; nucleotides not matched to a gene: 6. This CDR3 comprises 16 residues. The germline V gene encodes CDR1 SGHTA and CDR2 FQGNSA. CDR3 loop: CASSLTPGLAQETQYF. The CDR3 coding sequence is TGTGCCAGCAGCTTAACCCCGGGACTAGCACAAGAGACCCAGTACTTC.

The DNA of the CDR3 is TGTGCCAGCAGCTTAGCGGAGGTGACCCGGGAGACCCAGTACTTC. Encoded protein: CASSLAEVTRETQYF. V and J are TRBV7-2 and TRBJ2-5, with a weak D call TRBD2 (5 bases). CDR3 length: 15 residues. Germline values: CDR1 SGHTA, CDR2 FQGNSA. V was shortened by 0 bases and J by 5 bases, with 13 bases between the two germline ends.

The chain is built from TRBV18 and TRBJ1-2; 7 bases fit TRBD1. Germline V gene data show CDR1 as KGHSH and CDR2 as LQKENI. The CDR3 has 14 residues. After removal of 6 bases from V and 6 bases from J, the junction contained 10 bases not matched to a gene. The DNA of the CDR3 is TGTGCCAGCTCTCGAGGACAGGATGCTGATGGCTACACCTTC. Translation gives CASSRGQDADGYTF.

The chain carries TRBV6-5 and TRBJ1-6, with D possibly matching TRBD1 (5 bases). The CDR3 spans 16 residues. Trimming took off 0 bases at V and 7 bases at J, with 13 bases between the two ends. CDR1 and CDR2 (germline): MNHEY, SVGAGI. CDR3 DNA: TGTGCCAGCAGTTACTCGGGGGGAAACCGGAATTCACCCCTCCACTTT. Protein sequence: CASSYSGGNRNSPLHF.

This chain connects TRBV5-3 to TRBJ1-2; TRBD1 aligns across 8 bases. TRBV5-3 is an open reading frame whose function is uncertain. V shed 3 bases, J shed 7 bases, and the junction held 17 bases outside the gene matches. This CDR3 is built from 17 residues. The DNA for the CDR3 is TGTGCCAGAAGCTGTCCCCGGTCAGGGGGCAACTGGAGTGGCTACACCTTC. Protein product: CARSCPRSGGNWSGYTF.

The J gene is TRBJ1-1, the V gene TRBV7-9, with TRBD1 matching over 7 bases. V was clipped by 4 bases and J by 10 bases; unmatched bases: 6. Germline-derived CDR1 and CDR2 are SEHNR and FQNEAQ (reference sequence). This CDR3 is built from 12 residues. CDR3 nucleotide sequence: TGTGCCAGCAGCTCCGGACAGGTAGGAGCTTTCTTT. This gives the protein CASSSGQVGAFF.

The chain employs TRBV28 and TRBJ2-7; D gene uncertain. Trimming cost V 4 bases and J 5 bases, with 21 bases left between them. The CDR3 is 16 residues long. Germline-derived CDR1 and CDR2 are MDHEN and SYDVKM. CDR3 in amino acids: CASSSLRKSFFDEQYF. CDR3 in DNA: TGTGCCAGCAGTTCCCTCCGTAAGAGCTTCTTCGACGAGCAGTACTTC. Filled out from reference TRBV28 and TRBJ2-7, the complete variable domain reads DVKVTQSSRYLVKRTGEKVFLECVQDMDHENMFWYRQDPGLGLRLIYFSYDVKMKEKGDIPEGYSVSREKKERFSLILESASTNQTSMYLCASSSLRKSFFDEQYFGPGTRLTVT.

V is TRBV6-6 and J is TRBJ2-7, with D possibly being TRBD2 (5 bases). The germline gives CDR1 MNHNY, CDR2 SVGAGI (reference sequence). The length of the CDR3 is 13 residues. V lost 6 bases and J lost 3, with 12 bases in between. CDR3 sequence: CASRTPRGYEQYF. Written as DNA, the CDR3 is TGTGCCAGCAGGACACCCCGGGGCTACGAGCAGTACTTC.